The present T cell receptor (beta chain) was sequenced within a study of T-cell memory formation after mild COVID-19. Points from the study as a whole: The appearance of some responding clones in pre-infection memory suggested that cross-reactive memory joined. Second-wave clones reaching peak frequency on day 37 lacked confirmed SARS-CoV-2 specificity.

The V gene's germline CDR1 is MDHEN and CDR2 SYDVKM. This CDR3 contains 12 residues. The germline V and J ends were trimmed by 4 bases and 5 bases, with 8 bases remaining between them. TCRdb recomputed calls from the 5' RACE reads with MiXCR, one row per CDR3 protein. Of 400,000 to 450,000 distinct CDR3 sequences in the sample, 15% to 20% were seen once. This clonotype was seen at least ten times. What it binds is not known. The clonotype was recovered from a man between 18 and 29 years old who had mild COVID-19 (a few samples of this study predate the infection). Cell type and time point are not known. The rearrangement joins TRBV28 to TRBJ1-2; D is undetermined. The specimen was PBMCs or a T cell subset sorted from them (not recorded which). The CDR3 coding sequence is TGTGCCAGCAGTTCCTCTTCTTATGGCTACACCTTC. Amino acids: CASSSSSYGYTF.